Below, 15 T cell receptor beta chains from the same sample are listed, as sequenced in a study of blood T cell repertoires in COVID-19. Profiling relied on immunoSEQ multiplex PCR, and the TCRdb table lists in-frame clones only, not all of them. The sample has hundreds of thousands of clones, around 92% seen once. The specimen sequenced was peripheral blood. The receptors shown here come from a woman aged 25-40 years with COVID-19, enrolled during active disease.

CDR3 loop: CASSSLAGYGEQYF. The CDR3 region has the DNA TGTGCCAGCAGTTCATTAGCGGGGTACGGCGAGCAGTACTTC. The rearrangement links TRBV27 to TRBJ2-7; 8 bases align to TRBD2. Germline loops: CDR1 MNHEY, CDR2 SMNVEV (reference sequence). Unmatched junction bases numbered 8, after V lost 4 bases and J lost 6 bases. The CDR3 totals 14 residues.

The V gene is TRBV6-5, the J gene TRBJ1-6; D is possibly TRBD1 (5 bases). CDR3 length: 15 residues. Germline assignment: CDR1 MNHEY and CDR2 SVGAGI. The V end was cut by 0 bases, the J end by 10 bases, with 13 bases between. The CDR3 protein is CASSYSQAGISPLHF. CDR3 coding DNA: TGTGCCAGCAGTTACTCCCAGGCAGGGATATCACCCCTCCACTTT.

The J gene is TRBJ2-3, the V gene TRBV5-1; D gene ambiguous. CDR1 SGHRS and CDR2 YFSETQ come from the germline V gene. The CDR3 runs to 14 residues. The V end lost 1 base, the J end lost 2 bases, and 8 bases lay between the germline ends. For the CDR3, the DNA is TGCGCCAGCAGCTTGAACAGCAACACAGATACGCAGTATTTT. Amino acids: CASSLNSNTDTQYF.

The chain's CDR3 is CASSSTRGSEAFF. Written as DNA, the CDR3 is TGTGCCAGCAGTTCTACCAGGGGGTCGGAAGCTTTCTTT. V is TRBV27 and J is TRBJ1-1; 7 positions agree with TRBD1. The CDR3 is 13 residues long. Germline values: CDR1 MNHEY, CDR2 SMNVEV (reference sequence). The V segment lost 4 bases and the J segment 8 bases; nucleotides outside the gene matches: 7.

The chain is built from TRBV2 and TRBJ2-1, with TRBD1 as a possible D gene (5 bases). Trimming took 5 bases from V and 4 from J, leaving 9 bases between them. The CDR3 is 13 amino acids. Germline-derived CDR1 and CDR2 are SNHLY and FYNNEI. The CDR3 protein is CASSSGSYNEQFF. Here the CDR3 DNA reads TGTGCCAGCAGTTCAGGGTCTTACAATGAGCAGTTCTTC.

The CDR3 DNA follows: TGTGCCAGCAGCTTGAGGCGCTCTGGGGCCAACGTCCTGACTTTC. This codes for CASSLRRSGANVLTF. This chain joins TRBV11-2 and TRBJ2-6; D remains unclear. Germline V lookup: CDR1 SGHAT, CDR2 FQNNGV. V dropped 3 bases and J dropped 0 bases, with 6 bases sitting between them. The CDR3 spans 15 residues. Combining the CDR3 with reference TRBV11-2 and TRBJ2-6 gives the whole variable domain EAGVAQSPRYKIIEKRQSVAFWCNPISGHATLYWYQQILGQGPKLLIQFQNNGVVDDSQLPKDRFSAERLKGVDSTLKIQPAKLEDSAVYLCASSLRRSGANVLTFGAGSRLTVL.

This clone has a single count. This sequence joins TRBV28 and TRBJ2-3; D is unresolved. The CDR3 is made up of 12 amino acids. V lost 11 bases, J lost 3 bases, and 12 bases lay in between. The germline V gene encodes CDR1 MDHEN and CDR2 SYDVKM. CDR3 in DNA: TGTGCCTCAGGCGTCCGAACAGATACGCAGTATTTT. This translates into CASGVRTDTQYF.

The chain recombines TRBV5-1 with TRBJ2-7; 10 nucleotides line up with TRBD1. Trimming at V came to 3 bases and at J to 3 bases, leaving 12 bases not matched to a gene. This CDR3 region has 17 residues. The germline gives CDR1 SGHRS, CDR2 YFSETQ. CDR3 region: CASSSGGTGAQIYEQYF. The CDR3, as DNA: TGCGCCAGCAGCTCAGGGGGGACAGGGGCCCAAATCTACGAGCAGTACTTC.

This sequence joins TRBV28 and TRBJ1-5; D is possibly TRBD1 (5 bases). The CDR3 is 15 amino acids. Trimming pared 6 bases from V and 0 bases from J, leaving 12 bases between. Germline V CDR1 and CDR2: MDHEN, SYDVKM. This CDR3 reads CASSKQGYSNQPQHF. For the CDR3, the DNA is TGTGCCAGCAGCAAGCAGGGTTATAGCAATCAGCCCCAGCATTTT.

The chain employs TRBV4-3 and TRBJ1-1, with D possibly matching TRBD1 (6 bases). The CDR3 sequence is 14 residues long. With 1 base removed from V and 1 base from J, the gap between germline ends came to 7 bases. Germline CDR1 is LGHNA and CDR2 is YSLEER. CDR3 amino acids: CASSQVGGNTEAFF. The CDR3 nucleotides are TGCGCCAGCAGCCAAGTAGGGGGGAACACTGAAGCTTTCTTT.

CDR3 bases: TGTGCCAGCAGCCCGCGGGGGGGAGGGTCTGGCGGGGAGCTGTTTTTT. Its protein product is CASSPRGGGSGGELFF. The chain uses TRBV9 and TRBJ2-2; 9 bases agree with TRBD2. Per germline, CDR1 SGDLS and CDR2 YYNGEE. Losses at the gene ends were 4 bases for V and 7 bases for J; bases not matched to a gene: 11. The CDR3 spans 16 residues.

This clone was seen just once. The chain links TRBV2 to TRBJ2-1, with 8 bases lining up with TRBD2. The germline V gene encodes CDR1 SNHLY and CDR2 FYNNEI. After removal of 4 bases from V and 3 bases from J, the junction contained 5 bases not matched to a gene. CDR3 length equals 15 residues. In nucleotides, the CDR3 is TGTGCCAGCAGTGGGGACGCGGGGGGCTACAATGAGCAGTTCTTC. Amino acids: CASSGDAGGYNEQFF.

This clone has a single count. The chain has TRBV19 and TRBJ1-2; possibly TRBD1 for D (6 bases). Per germline, CDR1 LNHDA and CDR2 SQIVND (reference sequence). The V and J ends lost 1 base and 3 bases respectively, with 21 bases between them. The CDR3 extends over 18 amino acids. CDR3 coding DNA: TGTGCCAGTAGTATAGCCCTACCTCCACCAGGGGACGACTATGGCTACACCTTC. This codes for CASSIALPPPGDDYGYTF.

This clone was recorded only once. The chain combines TRBV24-1 with TRBJ2-5; a weak D match, TRBD1 (6 bases). CDR3 length: 15 amino acids. Germline V gives CDR1 KGHDR, CDR2 SFDVKD. Between the trimmed V and J ends, which lost 4 bases and 1 base, there was a span of 12 bases. The CDR3 is CATSEAGTPQETQYF. In nucleotides, the CDR3 is TGTGCCACCAGTGAAGCCGGGACACCCCAAGAGACCCAGTACTTC.

This rearrangement joins TRBV10-3 to TRBJ1-1; D uncertain. The germline V gene has CDR1 ENHRY and CDR2 SYGVKD. The CDR3 has 13 residues. Trimming left V 2 bases short and J 0 bases short, with 4 bases between. The CDR3 DNA reads as TGTGCCATCAGTGAGGAGGTGAACACTGAAGCTTTCTTT. Translated, it gives CAISEEVNTEAFF.